This T cell receptor beta chain emerged from a study of neurological immune-mediated disorders. This CDR3 spans 17 amino acids. Germline loops: CDR1 SGHRS, CDR2 YFSETQ. Losses at the gene ends were 2 bases for V and 7 bases for J; bases not matched to a gene: 15. Via MiXCR, TCRdb re-called the 5' RACE reads, giving one row per CDR3 protein. Of some 76,000 distinct CDR3 sequences listed, about 3% were seen once; the top ten hold 4% to 6.5%. The rearrangement joins TRBV5-1 to TRBJ2-1; TRBD1 matches at 7 bases. This receptor was taken from a woman aged 50 to 65 with multiple sclerosis. Sequencing was done on a sample of PBMCs. The DNA for the CDR3 is TGCGCCAGCAGCTTCGGCAGTGGGACAGTGTCTTGGAATGAGCAGTTCTTC. It translates to CASSFGSGTVSWNEQFF.